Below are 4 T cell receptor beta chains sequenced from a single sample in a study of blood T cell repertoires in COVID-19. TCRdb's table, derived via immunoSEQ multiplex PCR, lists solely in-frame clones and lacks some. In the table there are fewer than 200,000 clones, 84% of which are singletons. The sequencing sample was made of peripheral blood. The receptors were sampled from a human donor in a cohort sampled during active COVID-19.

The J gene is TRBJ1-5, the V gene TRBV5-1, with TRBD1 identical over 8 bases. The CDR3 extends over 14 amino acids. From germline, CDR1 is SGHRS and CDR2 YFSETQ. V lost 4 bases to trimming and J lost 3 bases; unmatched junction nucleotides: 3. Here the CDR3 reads CASSTGGDNQPQHF. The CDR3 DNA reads TGCGCCAGCAGCACAGGGGGGGACAATCAGCCCCAGCATTTT.

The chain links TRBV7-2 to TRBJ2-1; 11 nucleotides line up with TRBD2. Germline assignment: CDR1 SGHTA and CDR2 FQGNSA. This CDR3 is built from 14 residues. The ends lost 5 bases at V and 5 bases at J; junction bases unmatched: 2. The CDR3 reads CASSRGLADNEQFF. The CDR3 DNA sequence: TGTGCCAGCAGCCGGGGACTAGCGGACAATGAGCAGTTCTTC.

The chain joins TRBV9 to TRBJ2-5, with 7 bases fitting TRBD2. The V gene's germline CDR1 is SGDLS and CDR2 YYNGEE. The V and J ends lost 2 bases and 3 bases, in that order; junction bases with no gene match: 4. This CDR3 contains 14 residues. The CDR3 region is CASSVNGGEETQYF. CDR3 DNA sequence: TGTGCCAGCAGCGTCAATGGGGGGGAAGAGACCCAGTACTTC.

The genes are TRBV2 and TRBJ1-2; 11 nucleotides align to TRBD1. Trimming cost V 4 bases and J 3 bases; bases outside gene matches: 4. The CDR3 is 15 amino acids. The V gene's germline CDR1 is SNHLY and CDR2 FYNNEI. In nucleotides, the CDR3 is TGTGCCAGCAGTGGCCGGGACAGGGGGGACTATGGCTACACCTTC. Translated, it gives CASSGRDRGDYGYTF.